This T cell receptor (beta chain) was profiled in a study of cytomegalovirus exposure and HLA in healthy donors. In regard to this clone: Its antigen is not identified.

Study-wide points: Confirmation in vitro established that three CMV-associated chains were specific for CMV antigens.

The study ran its PCR with 60 Vbeta and 13 Jbeta primers. TCRdb's copy holds only in-frame clones and misses some; the assay was immunoSEQ multiplex PCR. Altogether about 260,000 clones are present, approximately 84% being singletons, with the ten largest covering roughly 2%. This CDR3 is 13 amino acids long. V was clipped by 6 bases and J by 3 bases, with 6 bases between them. Germline V gene sequence: CDR1 KGHSH, CDR2 LQKENI. Input material: PBMCs. The rearrangement joins TRBV18 to TRBJ1-6; no firm D call. The source of this sequence is a woman between 35 and 50 years old in good health and CMV-seropositive. The CDR3 coding sequence is TGTGCCAGCTCTCGGGACTATAATTCACCCCTCCACTTT. Translated, it gives CASSRDYNSPLHF.